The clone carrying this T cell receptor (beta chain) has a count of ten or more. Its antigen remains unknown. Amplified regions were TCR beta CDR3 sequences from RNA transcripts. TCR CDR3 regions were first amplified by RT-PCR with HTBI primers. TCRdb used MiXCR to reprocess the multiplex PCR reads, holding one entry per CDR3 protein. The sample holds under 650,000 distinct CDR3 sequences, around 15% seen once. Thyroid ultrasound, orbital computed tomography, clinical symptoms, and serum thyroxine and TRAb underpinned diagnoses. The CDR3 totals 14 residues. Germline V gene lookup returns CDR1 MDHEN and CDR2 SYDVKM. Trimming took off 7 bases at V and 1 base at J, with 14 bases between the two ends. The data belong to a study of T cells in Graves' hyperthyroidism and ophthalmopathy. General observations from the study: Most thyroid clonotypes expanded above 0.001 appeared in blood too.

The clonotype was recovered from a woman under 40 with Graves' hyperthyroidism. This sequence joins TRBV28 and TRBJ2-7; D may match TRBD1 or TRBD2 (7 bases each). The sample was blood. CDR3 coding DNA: TGTGCCAGCACCCAGGGGGGGCTTTCCTACGAGCAGTACTTC. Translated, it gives CASTQGGLSYEQYF.